This passage covers 8 T cell receptor beta chains from one sample sequenced in a study of blood T cells in healthy people across ages. Then a second PCR, running about 6 to 12 cycles, was carried out with a sample-barcoded 5' primer and a J-beta primer mix. TCRdb called the 5' RACE reads again in MiXCR, with one record for every CDR3 protein. Of around 1,000,000 distinct CDR3 sequences listed, about 25% are singletons. The same data also went into a second study, on T cells of mothers and their children.

Sequencing input: blood. The receptors here all came from a girl aged 2 to 10 in good health.

The V and J genes are TRBV5-6 and TRBJ2-5, with 7 bases identical to TRBD1. This CDR3 has 14 residues. Germline CDR1 reads SGHDT; CDR2 reads YYEEEE. Trimming at V came to 4 bases and at J to 4 bases, leaving 7 bases not matched to a gene. This chain's CDR3 is CASSGQDGIETQYF. The CDR3 nucleotides read TGTGCCAGCAGCGGACAGGACGGAATAGAGACCCAGTACTTC.

The V and J genes are TRBV18 and TRBJ2-7; 7 bases fit TRBD1. J gave up 0 bases and V 5 bases, and 10 bases lay outside the gene matches. The CDR3 totals 16 residues. Germline V gene sequence: CDR1 KGHSH, CDR2 LQKENI. CDR3 in DNA: TGTGCCAGCTCATTGACTTGGGACAGTAGCTCCTACGAGCAGTACTTC. Its translation: CASSLTWDSSSYEQYF. Complete variable domain (other parts from reference TRBV18 and TRBJ2-7): NAGVMQNPRHLVRRRGQEARLRCSPMKGHSHVYWYRQLPEEGLKFMVYLQKENIIDESGMPKERFSAEFPKEGPSILRIQQVVRGDSAAYFCASSLTWDSSSYEQYFGPGTRLTVT.

The V call is TRBV20-1, the J call TRBJ2-7; no clear D. Germline loops: CDR1 DFQATT, CDR2 SNEGSKA (reference sequence). The CDR3 runs to 11 residues. Trimming pared 3 bases from V and 4 bases from J, leaving 7 bases between. CDR3 nucleotide sequence: TGCAGTGCTAGGCGAGGTTACGAGCAGTACTTC. Protein product: CSARRGYEQYF.

The sample holds a few counts of this clonotype. The chain links TRBV9 to TRBJ2-1; TRBD2 matches 8 bases. CDR1 is SGDLS and CDR2 is YYNGEE in the germline V gene. CDR3 length: 17 residues. J lost 5 bases, V lost 3 bases, and 13 bases had no gene match. Here the CDR3 reads CASSAGPGTSSDNEQFF. In DNA, the CDR3 is TGTGCCAGCAGCGCTGGCCCTGGGACTAGTTCCGACAATGAGCAGTTCTTC.

The V gene is TRBV20-1, the J gene TRBJ2-3; D remains unclear. Trimming stripped 8 bases from V and 2 bases from J, with 17 bases between. The CDR3 loop spans 14 amino acids. CDR1 is DFQATT, CDR2 SNEGSKA, per germline (reference sequence). The CDR3 reads CSSQTPAYTDTQYF. The CDR3 region has the DNA TGCAGTTCCCAGACTCCCGCCTACACAGATACGCAGTATTTT.

V and J are TRBV7-3 and TRBJ2-1, with unresolved D. The CDR3 consists of 13 residues. CDR1 is SGHTA, CDR2 FQGTGA, per germline. Trimming cost V 5 bases and J 6 bases, with 11 bases left between them. Here the CDR3 reads CASSHTFSNEQFF. CDR3 in DNA: TGTGCCAGCAGCCACACATTTTCCAATGAGCAGTTCTTC.

The chain has TRBV15 and TRBJ1-5, with no clear D. CDR3 length: 15 amino acids. V lost 3 bases and J lost 6, with 15 bases in between. Germline V gene data show CDR1 as LNHNV and CDR2 as YYDKDF (reference sequence). CDR3 amino acids: CATSSPGPISQPQHF. CDR3 bases: TGTGCCACCAGCAGTCCTGGGCCAATTTCTCAGCCCCAGCATTTT.

This clonotype was picked up a small number of times. The J gene is TRBJ1-2, the V gene TRBV12-3 or TRBV12-4; the D gene is possibly TRBD1 (5 bases). V lost 5 bases, J lost 0 bases, and 10 bases lay in between. The CDR3 has 14 amino acids. For the CDR3, the DNA is TGTGCCAGCAGTCGAGGGGAGGCTAACTATGGCTACACCTTC. Translated: CASSRGEANYGYTF.